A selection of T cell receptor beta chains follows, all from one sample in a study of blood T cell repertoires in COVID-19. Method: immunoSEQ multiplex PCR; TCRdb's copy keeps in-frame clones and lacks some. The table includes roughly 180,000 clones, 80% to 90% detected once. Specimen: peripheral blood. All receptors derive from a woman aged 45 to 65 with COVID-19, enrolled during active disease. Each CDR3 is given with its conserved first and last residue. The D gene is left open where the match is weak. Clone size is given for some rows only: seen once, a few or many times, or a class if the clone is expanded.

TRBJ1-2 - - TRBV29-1 CSVHRDDGYTF TGCAGCGTGCACAGGGACGATGGCTACACCTTC
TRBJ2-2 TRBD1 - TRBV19 CASSKQGATGELFF TGTGCCAGTAGTAAACAGGGGGCCACCGGGGAGCTGTTTTTT
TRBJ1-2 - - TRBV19 CASSITGDYGYTF TGTGCCAGTAGTATAACAGGAGACTATGGCTACACCTTC
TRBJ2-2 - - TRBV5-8 CASSLGELFF TGTGCCAGCAGCCTCGGGGAGCTGTTTTTT
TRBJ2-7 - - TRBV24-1 CATSDSYEQYF TGTGCCACCAGTGACTCGTACGAGCAGTACTTC
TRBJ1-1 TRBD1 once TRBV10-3 CAIRTGGGTEAFF TGTGCCATCAGGACAGGGGGGGGCACTGAAGCTTTCTTT
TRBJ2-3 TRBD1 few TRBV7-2 CASSSRQGSSDTQYF TGTGCCAGCAGCTCCCGACAGGGATCTTCAGATACGCAGTATTTT
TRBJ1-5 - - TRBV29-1 CSVEGKTYSNQPQHF TGCAGCGTTGAGGGCAAGACCTATAGCAATCAGCCCCAGCATTTT
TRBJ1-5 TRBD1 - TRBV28 CASRGTGGGNQPQHF TGTGCCAGCAGGGGAACAGGGGGTGGCAATCAGCCCCAGCATTTT
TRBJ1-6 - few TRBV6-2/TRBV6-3 CASSPQVNSPLHF TGTGCCAGCAGCCCACAGGTTAATTCACCCCTCCACTTT
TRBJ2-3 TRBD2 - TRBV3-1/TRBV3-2 CASSPSGNTDTQYF TGTGCCAGCAGCCCTAGCGGTAACACAGATACGCAGTATTTT
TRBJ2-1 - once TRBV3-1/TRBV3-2 CASSPPGLAPNEQFF TGTGCCAGCAGCCCCCCCGGACTTGCCCCCAATGAGCAGTTCTTC
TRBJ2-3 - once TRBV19 CATKGDSSTDTQYF TGTGCCACCAAAGGAGACTCTAGCACAGATACGCAGTATTTT
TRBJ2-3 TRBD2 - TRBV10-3 CAIKVSGGSTDTQYF TGTGCCATCAAGGTTAGCGGGGGGAGCACAGATACGCAGTATTTT
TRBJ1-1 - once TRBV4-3 CASSQEAGWGLNTEAFF TGCGCCAGCAGCCAAGAGGCGGGGTGGGGACTGAACACTGAAGCTTTCTTT
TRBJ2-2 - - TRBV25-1 CASSESSRGLAGELFF TGTGCCAGCAGTGAATCTTCGCGGGGATTGGCCGGGGAGCTGTTTTTT
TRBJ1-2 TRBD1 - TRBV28 CASIGGTGGNYGYTF TGTGCCAGCATTGGAGGCACAGGGGGTAACTATGGCTACACCTTC
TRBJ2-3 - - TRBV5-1 CASDRGGHGDTQYF TGCGCCAGCGATAGGGGGGGGCACGGAGATACGCAGTATTTT
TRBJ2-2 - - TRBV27 CASSLNPGYTGELFF TGTGCCAGCAGTTTAAATCCAGGGTACACCGGGGAGCTGTTTTTT
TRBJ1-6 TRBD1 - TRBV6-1 CASSDLGGRNSPLHF TGTGCCAGCAGTGACCTAGGGGGCAGGAATTCACCCCTCCACTTT
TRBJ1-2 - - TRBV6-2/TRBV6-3 CASSYTGDGYGYTF TGTGCCAGCAGTTACACCGGGGATGGCTATGGCTACACCTTC
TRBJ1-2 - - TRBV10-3 CAISVREGGYGYTF TGTGCCATCAGTGTCAGGGAAGGGGGCTATGGCTACACCTTC
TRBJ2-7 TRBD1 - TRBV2 CASYRDRDPHEQYF TGTGCCAGCTACCGGGACAGGGATCCTCACGAGCAGTACTTC
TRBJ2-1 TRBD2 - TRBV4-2 CASSQDGASGASYNEQFF TGTGCCAGCAGCCAAGATGGAGCTAGCGGGGCCTCCTACAATGAGCAGTTCTTC
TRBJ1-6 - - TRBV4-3 CASSQDPEGNSPLHF TGCGCCAGCAGCCAAGATCCTGAGGGCAATTCACCCCTCCACTTT
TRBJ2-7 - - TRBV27 CASSLGASYEQYF TGTGCCAGCAGTTTAGGAGCGTCCTACGAGCAGTACTTC
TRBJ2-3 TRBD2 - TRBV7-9 CASSLVGEGRFVDTQYF TGTGCCAGCAGTCTGGTTGGGGAGGGGAGATTTGTAGATACGCAGTATTTT
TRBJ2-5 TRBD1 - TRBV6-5 CASTFRGTGIETQYF TGTGCCAGCACCTTTAGGGGGACAGGTATAGAGACCCAGTACTTC
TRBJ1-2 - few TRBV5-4 CASSFSGAGYTF TGTGCCAGCAGCTTCTCAGGGGCTGGCTACACCTTC
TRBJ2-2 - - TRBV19 CASSIYDSTGELFF TGTGCCAGTAGTATTTACGACAGCACCGGGGAGCTGTTTTTT
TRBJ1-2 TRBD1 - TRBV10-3 CAISLTTTTDRDYGYTF TGTGCCATCAGTTTAACTACTACGACGGACAGGGACTATGGCTACACCTTC
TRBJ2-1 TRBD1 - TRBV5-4 CASSSGTGDDEQFF TGTGCCAGCAGTTCCGGGACAGGGGACGATGAGCAGTTCTTC
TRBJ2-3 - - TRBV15 CATSNNRGGDTQYF TGTGCCACCAGCAATAACAGGGGAGGCGATACGCAGTATTTT
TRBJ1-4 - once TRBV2 CASRPGVNEKLFF TGTGCCAGCAGGCCAGGGGTTAATGAAAAACTGTTTTTT
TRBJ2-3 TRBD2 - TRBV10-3 CAISDSSMRGGTDTQYF TGTGCCATCAGTGATAGCTCGATGCGGGGGGGGACAGATACGCAGTATTTT
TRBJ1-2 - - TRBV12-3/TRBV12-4 CASSSAGIYGYTF TGTGCCAGCAGTAGCGCAGGGATCTATGGCTACACCTTC
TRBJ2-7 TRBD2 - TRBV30 CAWSVPGGAYEQYF TGTGCCTGGAGTGTTCCCGGGGGGGCGTACGAGCAGTACTTC
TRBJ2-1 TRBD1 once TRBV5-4 CASSQGALTSYNEQFF TGTGCCAGCAGCCAGGGGGCATTAACATCCTACAATGAGCAGTTCTTC
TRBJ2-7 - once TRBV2 CASSEGGLGSYEQYF TGTGCCAGCAGTGAGGGGGGACTTGGTTCCTACGAGCAGTACTTC
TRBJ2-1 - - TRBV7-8 CASSLAGPYNEQFF TGTGCCAGCAGCTTAGCGGGCCCCTACAATGAGCAGTTCTTC
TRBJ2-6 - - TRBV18 CASSLPTESGANVLTF TGTGCCAGCTCCCTTCCCACAGAATCTGGGGCCAACGTCCTGACTTTC
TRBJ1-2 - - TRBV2 CASTKEDGYGYTF TGTGCCAGCACTAAGGAGGACGGCTATGGCTACACCTTC
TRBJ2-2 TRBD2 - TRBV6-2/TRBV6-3 CASSSPGLAGGQNTGELFF TGTGCCAGCAGTTCGCCCGGACTAGCGGGGGGTCAGAACACCGGGGAGCTGTTTTTT
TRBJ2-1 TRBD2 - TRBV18 CASSPPASGDSYNEQFF TGTGCCAGCTCACCACCGGCTAGCGGGGACTCCTACAATGAGCAGTTCTTC
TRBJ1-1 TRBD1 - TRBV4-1 CASSQEPGTGLVDTEAFF TGCGCCAGCAGCCAAGAGCCTGGGACAGGGCTCGTTGACACTGAAGCTTTCTTT
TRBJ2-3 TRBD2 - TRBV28 CASYQHFGTPGRGAYQFTDTQYF TGTGCCAGCTACCAACACTTTGGGACGCCTGGGCGGGGGGCCTACCAATTCACAGATACGCAGTATTTT
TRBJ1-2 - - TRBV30 CAWSSTVALSNYGYTF TGTGCCTGGAGCAGCACTGTAGCCCTTTCTAACTATGGCTACACCTTC
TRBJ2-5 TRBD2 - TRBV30 CAWSVAAGRQETQYF TGTGCCTGGAGTGTAGCAGCGGGGAGACAAGAGACCCAGTACTTC
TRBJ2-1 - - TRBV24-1 CATSDSNEQFF TGTGCCACCAGTGACTCCAATGAGCAGTTCTTC
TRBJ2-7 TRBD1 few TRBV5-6 CASSQTGTAPYEQYF TGTGCCAGCAGCCAAACCGGGACAGCGCCTTACGAGCAGTACTTC